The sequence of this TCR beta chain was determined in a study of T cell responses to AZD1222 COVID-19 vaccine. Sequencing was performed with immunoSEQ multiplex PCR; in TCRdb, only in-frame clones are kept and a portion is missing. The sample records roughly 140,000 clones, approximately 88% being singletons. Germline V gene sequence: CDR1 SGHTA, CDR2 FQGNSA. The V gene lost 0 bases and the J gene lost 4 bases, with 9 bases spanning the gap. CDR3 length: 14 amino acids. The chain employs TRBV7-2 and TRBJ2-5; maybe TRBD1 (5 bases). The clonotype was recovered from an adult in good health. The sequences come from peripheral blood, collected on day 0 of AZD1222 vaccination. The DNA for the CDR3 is TGTGCCAGCAGCTTAGCTAATGGGGCAGAGACCCAGTACTTC. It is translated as CASSLANGAETQYF.